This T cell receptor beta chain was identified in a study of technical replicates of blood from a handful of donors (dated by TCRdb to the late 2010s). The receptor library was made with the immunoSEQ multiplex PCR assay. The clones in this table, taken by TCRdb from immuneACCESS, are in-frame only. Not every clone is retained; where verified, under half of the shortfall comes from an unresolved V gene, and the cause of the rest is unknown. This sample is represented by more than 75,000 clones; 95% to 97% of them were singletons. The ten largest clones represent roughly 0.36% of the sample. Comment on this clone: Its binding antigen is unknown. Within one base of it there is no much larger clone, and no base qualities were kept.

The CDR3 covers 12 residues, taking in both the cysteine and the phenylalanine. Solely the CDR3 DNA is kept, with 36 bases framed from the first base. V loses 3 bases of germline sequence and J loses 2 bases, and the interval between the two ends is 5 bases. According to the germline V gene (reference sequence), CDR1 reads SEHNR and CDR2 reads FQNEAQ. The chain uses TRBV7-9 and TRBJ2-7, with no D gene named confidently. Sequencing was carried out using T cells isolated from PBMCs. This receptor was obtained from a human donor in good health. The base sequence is TGTGCCAGCAGCTTTGGGCCCTACGAGCAGTACTTC. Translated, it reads CASSFGPYEQYF. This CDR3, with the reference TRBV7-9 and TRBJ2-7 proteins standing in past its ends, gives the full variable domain DTGVSQNPRHKITKRGQNVTFRCDPISEHNRLYWYRQTLGQGPEFLTYFQNEAQLEKSRLLSDRFSAERPKGSFSTLEIQRTEQGDSAMYLCASSFGPYEQYFGPGTRLTVT.